Sequencing of this T cell receptor (beta chain) was carried out in a study of blood T cell repertoires in COVID-19. Measured with immunoSEQ multiplex PCR; TCRdb has only the in-frame clones, and not every one. The table lists approximately 210,000 clones, about 87% of them singletons. The CDR3 consists of 13 residues. CDR1 DFQATT and CDR2 SNEGSKA come from the germline V gene (reference sequence). Trimming took 3 bases from V and 6 from J, leaving 15 bases between them. This sequence was found in a man in his sixties or seventies with acute or convalescent COVID-19. The specimen was peripheral blood. The chain combines TRBV20-1 with TRBJ2-7, with D possibly being TRBD2 (7 bases). CDR3 residues: CSASRGANSEQYF. The CDR3 DNA reads as TGCAGTGCTAGTCGGGGGGCGAACAGCGAGCAGTACTTC.